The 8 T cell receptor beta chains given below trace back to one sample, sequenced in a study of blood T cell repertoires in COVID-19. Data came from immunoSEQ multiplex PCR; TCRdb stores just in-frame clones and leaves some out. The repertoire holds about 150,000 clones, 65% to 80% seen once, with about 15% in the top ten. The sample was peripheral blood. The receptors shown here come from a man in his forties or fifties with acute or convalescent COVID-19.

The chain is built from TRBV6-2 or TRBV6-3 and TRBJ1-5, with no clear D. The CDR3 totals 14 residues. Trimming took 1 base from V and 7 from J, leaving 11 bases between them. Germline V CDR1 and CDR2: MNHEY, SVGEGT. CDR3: CASSYFEVQQPQHF. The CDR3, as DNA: TGTGCCAGCAGTTACTTTGAGGTGCAGCAGCCCCAGCATTTT.

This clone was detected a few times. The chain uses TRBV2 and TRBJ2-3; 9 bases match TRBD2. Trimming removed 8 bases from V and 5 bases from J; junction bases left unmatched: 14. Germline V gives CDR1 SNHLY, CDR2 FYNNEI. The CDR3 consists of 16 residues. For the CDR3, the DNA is TGTGCCAGCCGTCCTGCGGGGGGGCAAAGAGGAGATACGCAGTATTTT. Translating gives CASRPAGGQRGDTQYF.

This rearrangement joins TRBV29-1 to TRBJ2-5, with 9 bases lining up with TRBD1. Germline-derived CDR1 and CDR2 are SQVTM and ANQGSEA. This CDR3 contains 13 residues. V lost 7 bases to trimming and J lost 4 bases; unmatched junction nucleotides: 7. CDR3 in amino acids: CSAGQGRGETQYF. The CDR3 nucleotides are TGCAGCGCTGGACAGGGGAGGGGAGAGACCCAGTACTTC.

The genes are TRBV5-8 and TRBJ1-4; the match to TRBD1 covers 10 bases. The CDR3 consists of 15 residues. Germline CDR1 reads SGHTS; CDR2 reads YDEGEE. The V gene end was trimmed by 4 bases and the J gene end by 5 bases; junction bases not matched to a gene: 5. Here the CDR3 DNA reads TGTGCCAGCAGCCCTGGGACAGGGGCGAATGAAAAACTGTTTTTT. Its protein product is CASSPGTGANEKLFF.

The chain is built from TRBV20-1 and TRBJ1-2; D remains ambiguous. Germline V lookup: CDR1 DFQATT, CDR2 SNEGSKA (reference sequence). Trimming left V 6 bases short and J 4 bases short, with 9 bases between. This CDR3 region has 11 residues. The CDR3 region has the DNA TGCAGTGCAGCACAGACCTATGGCTACACCTTC. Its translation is CSAAQTYGYTF.

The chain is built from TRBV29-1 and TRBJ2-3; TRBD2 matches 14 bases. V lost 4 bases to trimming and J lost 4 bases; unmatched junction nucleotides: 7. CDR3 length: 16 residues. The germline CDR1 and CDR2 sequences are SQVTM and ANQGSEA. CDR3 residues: CSVAGTSGGVPDTQYF. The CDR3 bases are TGCAGCGTTGCGGGGACTAGCGGGGGAGTACCAGATACGCAGTATTTT.

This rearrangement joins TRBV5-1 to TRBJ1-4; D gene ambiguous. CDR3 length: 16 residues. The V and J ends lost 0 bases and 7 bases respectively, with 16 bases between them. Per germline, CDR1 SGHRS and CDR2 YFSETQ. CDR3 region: CASSLAGRREIEKLFF. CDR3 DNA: TGCGCCAGCAGCTTGGCCGGCAGGAGGGAGATTGAAAAACTGTTTTTT.

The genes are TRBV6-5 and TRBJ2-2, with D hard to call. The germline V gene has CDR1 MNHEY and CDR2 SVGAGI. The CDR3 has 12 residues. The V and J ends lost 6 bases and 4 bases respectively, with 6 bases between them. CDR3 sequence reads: CASSRSTGELFF. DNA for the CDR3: TGTGCCAGCAGCAGAAGCACCGGGGAGCTGTTTTTT.